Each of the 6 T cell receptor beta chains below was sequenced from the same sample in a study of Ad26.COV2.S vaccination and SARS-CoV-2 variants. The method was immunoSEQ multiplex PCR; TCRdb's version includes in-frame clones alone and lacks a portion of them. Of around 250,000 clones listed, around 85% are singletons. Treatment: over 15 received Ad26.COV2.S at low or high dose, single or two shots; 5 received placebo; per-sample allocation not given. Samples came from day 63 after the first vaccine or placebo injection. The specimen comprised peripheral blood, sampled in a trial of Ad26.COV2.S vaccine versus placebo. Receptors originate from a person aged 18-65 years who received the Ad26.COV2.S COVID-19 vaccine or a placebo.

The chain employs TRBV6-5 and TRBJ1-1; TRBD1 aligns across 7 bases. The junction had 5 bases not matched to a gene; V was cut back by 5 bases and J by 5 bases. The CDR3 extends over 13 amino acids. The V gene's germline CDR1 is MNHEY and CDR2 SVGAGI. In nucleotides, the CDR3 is TGTGCCAGCAGTAATGCAGGGGGGACTGAAGCTTTCTTT. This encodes CASSNAGGTEAFF.

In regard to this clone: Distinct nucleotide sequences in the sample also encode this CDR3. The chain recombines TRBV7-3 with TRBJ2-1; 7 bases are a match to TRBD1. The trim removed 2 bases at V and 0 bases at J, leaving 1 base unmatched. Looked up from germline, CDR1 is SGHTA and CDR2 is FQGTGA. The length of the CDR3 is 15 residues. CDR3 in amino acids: CASSLGDSSYNEQFF. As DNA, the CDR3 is TGTGCCAGCAGCTTAGGGGACAGCTCCTACAATGAGCAGTTCTTC.

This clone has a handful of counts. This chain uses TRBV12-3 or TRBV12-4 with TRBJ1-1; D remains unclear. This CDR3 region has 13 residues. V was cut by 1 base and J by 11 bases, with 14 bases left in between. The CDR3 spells CASSLGDWGWAFF. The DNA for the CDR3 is TGTGCCAGCAGTTTAGGGGATTGGGGATGGGCTTTCTTT.

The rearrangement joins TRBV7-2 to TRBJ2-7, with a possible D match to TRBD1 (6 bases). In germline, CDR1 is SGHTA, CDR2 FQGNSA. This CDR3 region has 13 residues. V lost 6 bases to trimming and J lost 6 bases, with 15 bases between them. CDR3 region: CASSRGWGFEQYV. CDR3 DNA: TGTGCCAGCAGTAGGGGGTGGGGCTTCGAGCAGTACGTC.

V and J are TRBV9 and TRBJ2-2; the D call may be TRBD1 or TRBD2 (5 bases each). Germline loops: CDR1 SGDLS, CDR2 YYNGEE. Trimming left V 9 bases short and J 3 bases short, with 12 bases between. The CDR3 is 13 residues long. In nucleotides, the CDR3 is TGTGCCACACGGGGCTCGGACACCGGGGAGCTGTTTTTT. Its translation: CATRGSDTGELFF.

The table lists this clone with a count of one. The DNA of the CDR3 is TGTGCCAGCAGCCCGCCCAGCGGGAGGGTCTACAATGAGCAGTTCTTC. It translates to CASSPPSGRVYNEQFF. V is TRBV7-2 and J is TRBJ2-1; TRBD2 aligns across 10 bases. The length of the CDR3 is 16 residues. Germline-derived CDR1 and CDR2 are SGHTA and FQGNSA. V gave up 5 bases and J gave up 3 bases; unmatched junction bases: 7.